This TCR beta chain was sequenced during a study of patients and donors after allogeneic stem cell transplantation. TCRdb reanalysed the RT-PCR reads using MiXCR and keeps one entry per CDR3 protein. The data contain some 31,000 distinct CDR3 sequences, around 40% of them seen just once; the ten biggest clones take up 76%. This CDR3 contains 13 residues. Germline lookup yields CDR1 DFQATT and CDR2 SNEGSKA (reference sequence). V shed 3 bases and J shed 1 base, with 10 bases lying between them. This receptor was identified in a human donor who was either an allogeneic HSCT recipient or a stem cell or donor lymphocyte infusion donor (not recorded which). It is not recorded whose cells these are; they may come from a transplant donor. The chain combines TRBV20-1 with TRBJ2-7; tentatively, D is TRBD1 (5 bases). The sample consisted of blood, either unsorted or a sorted T cell fraction (not recorded which). The CDR3 loop is CSASTGSSYEQYF. CDR3 in DNA: TGCAGTGCTAGCACAGGATCTTCCTACGAGCAGTACTTC.